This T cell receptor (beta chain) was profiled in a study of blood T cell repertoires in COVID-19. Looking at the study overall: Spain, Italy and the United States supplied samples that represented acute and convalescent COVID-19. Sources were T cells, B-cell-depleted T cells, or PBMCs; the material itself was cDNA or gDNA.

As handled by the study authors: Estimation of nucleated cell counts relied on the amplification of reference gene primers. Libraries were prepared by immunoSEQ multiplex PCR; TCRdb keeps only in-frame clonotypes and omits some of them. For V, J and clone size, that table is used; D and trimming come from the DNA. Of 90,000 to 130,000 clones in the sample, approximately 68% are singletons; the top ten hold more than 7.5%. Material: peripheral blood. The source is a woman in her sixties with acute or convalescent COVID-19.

The DNA of the CDR3 is TGTGCCAGCAGTTCCTCGGACAGGGGAACAGGCGAGCAGTACTTC. It specifies CASSSSDRGTGEQYF. V and J are TRBV6-6 and TRBJ2-7; 9 nucleotides agree with TRBD1. CDR3 length: 15 amino acids. Germline CDR1 MNHNY, CDR2 SVGAGI (reference sequence). V dropped 4 bases and J dropped 6; count of bases not matched to a gene: 10.